These 19 T cell receptor beta chains were all obtained from the same sample, sequenced in a study of blood T cell repertoires in COVID-19. Using immunoSEQ multiplex PCR, the repertoire was profiled, and TCRdb retains in-frame clones only, with some absent. Of 250,000 or so clones in the sample, roughly 90% were seen once. The source material was PBMCs or T cells enriched from blood (not recorded which). The receptors stem from a woman aged 30 to 39 with acute COVID-19.

The CDR3 reads CASSLDKEKLFF. The CDR3 nucleotides are TGTGCCAGCAGCTTGGACAAGGAAAAACTGTTTTTT. The rearrangement links TRBV5-6 to TRBJ1-4; D ambiguous. The germline CDR1 and CDR2 sequences are SGHDT and YYEEEE. V was trimmed by 0 bases and J by 8 bases, leaving 5 bases between them. The CDR3 loop spans 12 amino acids.

The chain links TRBV18 to TRBJ1-6; possibly TRBD1 for D (5 bases). CDR1 is KGHSH, CDR2 LQKENI, per germline. The CDR3 consists of 17 residues. Deletions cut 4 bases from V and 5 bases from J, with 18 bases between. The CDR3 sequence is CASSLTAGTGHNSPLHF. CDR3 DNA sequence: TGTGCCAGCTCACTAACGGCAGGAACAGGACATAATTCACCCCTCCACTTT.

CDR3 protein: CASSYQGFEKLFF. CDR3 nucleotides: TGTGCCAGCAGTTACCAGGGATTCGAAAAACTGTTTTTT. The chain is built from TRBV6-5 and TRBJ1-4; D possibly corresponds to TRBD1 (5 bases). CDR3 length equals 13 residues. Trimming pared 2 bases from V and 8 bases from J, leaving 9 bases between. CDR1 and CDR2 (germline): MNHEY, SVGAGI.

The J gene is TRBJ2-7, the V gene TRBV14, with 7 bases fitting TRBD1. With V trimmed by 5 bases and J by 4 bases, 5 bases remained unmatched. The CDR3 extends over 13 amino acids. CDR1 and CDR2 from the germline V gene are SGHDN and FVKESK. This CDR3 reads CASSYRGSYEQYF. For the CDR3, the DNA is TGTGCCAGCAGCTACAGGGGATCGTACGAGCAGTACTTC. Filled out from reference TRBV14 and TRBJ2-7, the complete variable domain reads EAGVTQFPSHSVIEKGQTVTLRCDPISGHDNLYWYRRVMGKEIKFLLHFVKESKQDESGMPNNRFLAERTGGTYSTLKVQPAELEDSGVYFCASSYRGSYEQYFGPGTRLTVT.

The rearrangement uses TRBV15 and TRBJ1-1; D remains ambiguous. There are 14 residues in the CDR3. V was trimmed by 0 bases and J by 5 bases, leaving 10 bases between them. Germline V gives CDR1 LNHNV, CDR2 YYDKDF (reference sequence). The CDR3 reads CATSREPEETEAFF. CDR3 coding DNA: TGTGCCACCAGCAGAGAACCCGAGGAAACTGAAGCTTTCTTT. The full variable domain, in which reference TRBV15 and TRBJ1-1 provide the parts outside the CDR3, is DAMVIQNPRYQVTQFGKPVTLSCSQTLNHNVMYWYQQKSSQAPKLLFHYYDKDFNNEADTPDNFQSRRPNTSFCFLDIRSPGLGDTAMYLCATSREPEETEAFFGQGTRLTVV.

The chain couples TRBV5-1 to TRBJ2-7, with 7 bases that match TRBD1. The germline V gene has CDR1 SGHRS and CDR2 YFSETQ. Losses at the gene ends were 4 bases for V and 1 base for J; bases not matched to a gene: 8. The CDR3 runs 15 residues. The CDR3 region is CASSAGQATSYEQYF. In DNA, the CDR3 is TGCGCCAGCAGCGCTGGACAGGCGACTTCCTACGAGCAGTACTTC.

The chain uses TRBV6-5 and TRBJ1-1; no clear D. CDR1 and CDR2 from the germline V gene are MNHEY and SVGAGI. There are 12 residues in the CDR3. The V gene lost 5 bases and the J gene lost 5 bases, with 9 bases spanning the gap. The CDR3 DNA sequence: TGTGCCAGCAGTCCAGGATGGACTGAAGCTTTCTTT. Translation: CASSPGWTEAFF.

The chain has TRBV2 and TRBJ1-5; D is unresolved. Germline V lookup: CDR1 SNHLY, CDR2 FYNNEI. V dropped 7 bases and J dropped 1 base, with 5 bases sitting between them. The CDR3 spans 12 residues. The CDR3 sequence: CASTQSNQPQHF. The CDR3 DNA sequence: TGTGCCAGCACTCAGAGCAATCAGCCCCAGCATTTT.

The V call is TRBV6-5, the J call TRBJ1-5; 7 nucleotides match TRBD1. The ends lost 6 bases at V and 2 bases at J; junction bases unmatched: 7. Germline values: CDR1 MNHEY, CDR2 SVGAGI. This CDR3 comprises 15 residues. Written as DNA, the CDR3 is TGTGCCAGCAGGGGAATCGGACAGGGCAATCAGCCCCAGCATTTT. This gives the protein CASRGIGQGNQPQHF.

V is TRBV5-1 and J is TRBJ2-5; TRBD2 agrees at 7 bases. Germline CDR1 and CDR2: SGHRS and YFSETQ. Trimming took 1 base from V and 5 from J; bases not matched to a gene: 11. The length of the CDR3 is 16 residues. In nucleotides, the CDR3 is TGCGCCAGCAGCTTGTTGGCGGGGGACCTGAAGGAGACCCAGTACTTC. Amino acid sequence: CASSLLAGDLKETQYF.

This chain joins TRBV12-3 or TRBV12-4 and TRBJ1-3; no reliable D call. The CDR3 totals 13 residues. The V and J ends lost 6 bases and 4 bases respectively, with 10 bases between them. CDR3 amino acids: CASRRAAGNTIYF. CDR3 coding DNA: TGTGCCAGCAGGAGGGCAGCCGGAAACACCATATATTTT.

This clone was seen only a few times. The chain carries TRBV10-1 and TRBJ1-2, with TRBD1 matching over 7 bases. The CDR3 totals 14 residues. The ends lost 2 bases at V and 7 bases at J; junction bases unmatched: 7. Germline assignment: CDR1 WNHNN and CDR2 SYGVQD (reference sequence). The CDR3 nucleotides are TGCGCCAGCAGTGAGACCCCGACAGGGACTGGCTACACCTTC. This codes for CASSETPTGTGYTF.

This clone was found once. CDR3 coding DNA: TGTGCCAGCAGCTTGGAAGGACTAGCGGGGGGGAGAGAGCAGTTCTTC. Its translation: CASSLEGLAGGREQFF. V gene TRBV5-4 combines with J gene TRBJ2-1; 15 bases map to TRBD2. Germline-derived CDR1 and CDR2 are SGHNT and YYREEE (reference sequence). The CDR3 runs 16 residues. Germline trimming cut 0 bases from V and 10 bases from J; bases unmatched to any gene: 5.

This chain joins TRBV11-2 and TRBJ2-7; 7 bases line up with TRBD1. Germline V gene data show CDR1 as SGHAT and CDR2 as FQNNGV. The CDR3 is 18 amino acids. V trimming: 5 bases; J trimming: 1 base; junction bases outside the gene matches: 17. CDR3 coding DNA: TGTGCCAGCAGCCAACCAATCTACAGGGGAACTAGTTCCTACGAGCAGTACTTC. Translation: CASSQPIYRGTSSYEQYF.

This chain connects TRBV7-2 to TRBJ1-3; the D is unclear. CDR1 is SGHTA, CDR2 FQGNSA, per germline. Trimming shortened V by 3 bases and J by 2 bases, and 17 bases separated the two germline ends. This CDR3 region has 17 residues. CDR3 nucleotides: TGTGCCAGCAGCTTTTTGCGGAACCTCTCACCTGGAAACACCATATATTTT. It specifies CASSFLRNLSPGNTIYF.

This chain joins TRBV2 and TRBJ2-1; 14 nucleotides align to TRBD2. The CDR3 extends over 15 amino acids. The V gene end was trimmed by 5 bases and the J gene end by 8 bases; junction bases not matched to a gene: 5. The germline CDR1 and CDR2 sequences are SNHLY and FYNNEI. This CDR3 reads CASSPGTSGGYEQFF. Here the CDR3 DNA reads TGTGCCAGCAGTCCCGGGACTAGCGGGGGCTATGAGCAGTTCTTC.

The V and J genes are TRBV4-3 and TRBJ1-1; D gene unclear. Germline assignment: CDR1 LGHNA and CDR2 YSLEER. Trimming removed 0 bases at V and 1 base at J, with 6 bases between. The CDR3 length is 14 residues. This chain's CDR3 is CASSQDSGNTEAFF. CDR3 DNA: TGCGCCAGCAGCCAAGATTCGGGGAACACTGAAGCTTTCTTT.

The rearrangement uses TRBV18 and TRBJ1-3, with TRBD1 matching 7 bases. CDR3 length equals 14 residues. The ends lost 3 bases at V and 2 bases at J; junction bases unmatched: 1. Germline assignment: CDR1 KGHSH and CDR2 LQKENI. The CDR3 loop reads CASSPRGAGNTIYF. In DNA form, the CDR3 reads TGTGCCAGCTCACCCAGGGGGGCTGGAAACACCATATATTTT. The full variable domain, rest sourced from reference TRBV18 and TRBJ1-3, is NAGVMQNPRHLVRRRGQEARLRCSPMKGHSHVYWYRQLPEEGLKFMVYLQKENIIDESGMPKERFSAEFPKEGPSILRIQQVVRGDSAAYFCASSPRGAGNTIYFGEGSWLTVV.

The V call is TRBV9, the J call TRBJ2-2; D unresolved. Germline loops: CDR1 SGDLS, CDR2 YYNGEE. The V end was cut by 0 bases, the J end by 0 bases, with 12 bases between. The CDR3 runs 17 residues. CDR3 sequence reads: CASSVAARPANTGELFF. Here the CDR3 DNA reads TGTGCCAGCAGCGTAGCGGCCAGGCCTGCGAACACCGGGGAGCTGTTTTTT.